The T cell receptor beta chain under discussion was sequenced for a study of cytomegalovirus exposure and HLA in healthy donors. The PCR made use of 60 Vbeta and 13 Jbeta primers. Repertoires were generated with immunoSEQ multiplex PCR, while TCRdb's copy carries only in-frame clones and drops some. The sample contains about 140,000 clones, roughly 10% of which appear only once. The sample consisted of PBMCs. This TCR was sampled from a man aged 50-59 years in good health and CMV-seronegative.

In DNA form, the CDR3 reads TGTGCCAGCAGTCCGGGGGGGCAGGGATATCAGCCCCAGCATTTT. Protein sequence: CASSPGGQGYQPQHF. This chain connects TRBV6-6 to TRBJ1-5; D may be TRBD1 (6 bases). Per germline, CDR1 MNHNY and CDR2 SVGAGI (reference sequence). The V and J ends lost 5 bases and 5 bases respectively, with 16 bases between them. This CDR3 comprises 15 residues.